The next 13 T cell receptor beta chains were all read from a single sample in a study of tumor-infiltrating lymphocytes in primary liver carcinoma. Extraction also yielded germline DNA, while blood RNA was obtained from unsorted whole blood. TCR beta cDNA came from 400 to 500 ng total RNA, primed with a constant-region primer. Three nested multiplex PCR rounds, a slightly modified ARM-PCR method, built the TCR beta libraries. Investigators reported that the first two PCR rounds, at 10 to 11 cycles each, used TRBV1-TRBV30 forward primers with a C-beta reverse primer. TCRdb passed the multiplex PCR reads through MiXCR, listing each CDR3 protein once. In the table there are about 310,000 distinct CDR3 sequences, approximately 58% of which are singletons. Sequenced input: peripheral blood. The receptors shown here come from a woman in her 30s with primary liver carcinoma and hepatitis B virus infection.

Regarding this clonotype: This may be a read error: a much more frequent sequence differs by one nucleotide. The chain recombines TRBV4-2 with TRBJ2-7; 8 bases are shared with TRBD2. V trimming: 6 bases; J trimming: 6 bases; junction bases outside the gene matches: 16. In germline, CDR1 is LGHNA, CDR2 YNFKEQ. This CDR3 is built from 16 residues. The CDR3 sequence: CASRPETSGPTCEQYF. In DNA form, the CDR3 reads TGTGCCAGCAGACCCGAAACTAGCGGACCTACCTGCGAGCAGTACTTC.

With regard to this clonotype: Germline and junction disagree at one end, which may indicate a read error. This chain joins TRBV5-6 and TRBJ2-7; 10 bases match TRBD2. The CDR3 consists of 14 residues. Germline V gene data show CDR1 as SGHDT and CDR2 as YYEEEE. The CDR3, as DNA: TGTGCCAGCAGCCCTAGCGGGAGTTCCTGCGAGCAGTACTTC. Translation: CASSPSGSSCEQYF. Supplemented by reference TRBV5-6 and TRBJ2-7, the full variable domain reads DAGVTQSPTHLIKTRGQQVTLRCSPKSGHDTVSWYQQALGQGPQFIFQYYEEEERQRGNFPDRFSGHQFPNYSSELNVNALLLGDSALYLCASSPSGSSCEQYFGPGTRLTVT.

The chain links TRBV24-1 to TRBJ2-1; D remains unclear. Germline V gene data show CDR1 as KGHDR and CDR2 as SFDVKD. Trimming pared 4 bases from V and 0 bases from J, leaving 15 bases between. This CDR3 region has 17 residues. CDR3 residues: CATSDPPQRGSYNEQFF. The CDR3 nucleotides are TGTGCCACCAGTGACCCCCCCCAGCGAGGCTCCTACAATGAGCAGTTCTTC.

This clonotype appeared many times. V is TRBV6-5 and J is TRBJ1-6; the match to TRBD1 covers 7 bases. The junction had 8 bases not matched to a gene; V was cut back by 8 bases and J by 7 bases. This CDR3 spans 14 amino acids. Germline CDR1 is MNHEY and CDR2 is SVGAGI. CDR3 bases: TGTGCCAGCGGAGAGGGGGCTTACAATTCACCCCTCCACTTT. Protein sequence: CASGEGAYNSPLHF.

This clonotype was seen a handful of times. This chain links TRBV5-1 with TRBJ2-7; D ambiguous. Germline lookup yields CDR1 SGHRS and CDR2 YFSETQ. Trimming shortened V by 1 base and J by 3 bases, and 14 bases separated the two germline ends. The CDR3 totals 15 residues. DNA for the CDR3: TGCGCCAGCAGCTTGTTCGCAGGTGCCCTCTACGAGCAGTACTTC. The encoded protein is CASSLFAGALYEQYF.

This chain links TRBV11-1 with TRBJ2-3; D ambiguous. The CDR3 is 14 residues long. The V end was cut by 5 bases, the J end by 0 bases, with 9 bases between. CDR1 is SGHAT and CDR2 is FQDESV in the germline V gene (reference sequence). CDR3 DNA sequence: TGTGCCAGCAGCCAATGGGGAAGCACAGATACGCAGTATTTT. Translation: CASSQWGSTDTQYF. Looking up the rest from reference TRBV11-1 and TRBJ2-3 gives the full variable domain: EAEVAQSPRYKITEKSQAVAFWCDPISGHATLYWYRQILGQGPELLVQFQDESVVDDSQLPKDRFSAERLKGVDSTLKIQPAELGDSAMYLCASSQWGSTDTQYFGPGTRLTVL.

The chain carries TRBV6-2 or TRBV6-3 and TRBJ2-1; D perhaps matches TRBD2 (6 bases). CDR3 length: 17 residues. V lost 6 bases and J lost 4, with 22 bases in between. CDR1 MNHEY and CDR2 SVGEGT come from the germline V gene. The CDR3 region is CASRQPRSSGRYNEQFF. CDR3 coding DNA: TGTGCCAGCAGACAACCCCGGAGTAGCGGCAGATACAATGAGCAGTTCTTC.

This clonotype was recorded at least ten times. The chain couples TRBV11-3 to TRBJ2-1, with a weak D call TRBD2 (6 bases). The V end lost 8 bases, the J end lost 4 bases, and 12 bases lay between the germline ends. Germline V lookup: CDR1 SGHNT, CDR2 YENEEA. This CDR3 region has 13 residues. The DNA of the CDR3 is TGTGCCAGCGCACTAGCCTCGTACAATGAGCAGTTCTTC. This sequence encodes CASALASYNEQFF.

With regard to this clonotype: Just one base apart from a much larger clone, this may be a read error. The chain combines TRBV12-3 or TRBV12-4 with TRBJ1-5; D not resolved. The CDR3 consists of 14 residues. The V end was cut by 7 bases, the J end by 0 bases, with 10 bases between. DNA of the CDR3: TGTGCCAGCACGGCCTGGTATAGCAATCAGCCCCAGCATTTT. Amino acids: CASTAWYSNQPQHF.

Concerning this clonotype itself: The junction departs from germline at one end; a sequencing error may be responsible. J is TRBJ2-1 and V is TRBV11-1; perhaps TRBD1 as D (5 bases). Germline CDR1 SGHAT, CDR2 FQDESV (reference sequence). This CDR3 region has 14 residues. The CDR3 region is CVSSRQSSYNEQFF. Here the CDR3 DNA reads TGTGTCAGCAGCCGACAGTCCTCCTACAATGAACAGTTCTTC.

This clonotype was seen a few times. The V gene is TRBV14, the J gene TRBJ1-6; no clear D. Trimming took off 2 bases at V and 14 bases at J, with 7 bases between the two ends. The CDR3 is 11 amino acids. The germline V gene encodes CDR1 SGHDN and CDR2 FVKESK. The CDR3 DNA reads TGTGCCAGCAGCCAAAATCTGGCCCTCCACTTT. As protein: CASSQNLALHF.

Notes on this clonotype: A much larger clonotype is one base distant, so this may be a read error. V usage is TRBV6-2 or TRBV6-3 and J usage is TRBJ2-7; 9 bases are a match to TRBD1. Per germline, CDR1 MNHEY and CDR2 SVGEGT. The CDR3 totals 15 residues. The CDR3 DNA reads TGTGCCAGCAGAAACCCGGGACAGGGATCCTACGAGCGGTACTTC. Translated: CASRNPGQGSYERYF.

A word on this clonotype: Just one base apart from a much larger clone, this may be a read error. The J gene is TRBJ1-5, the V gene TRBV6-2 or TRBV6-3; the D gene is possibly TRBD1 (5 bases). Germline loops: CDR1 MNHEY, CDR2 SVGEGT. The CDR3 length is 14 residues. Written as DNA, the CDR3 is TGTGCCAACAGTTACCCCGGGGCACGGCAGCCCCAGCATTTT. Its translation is CANSYPGARQPQHF.